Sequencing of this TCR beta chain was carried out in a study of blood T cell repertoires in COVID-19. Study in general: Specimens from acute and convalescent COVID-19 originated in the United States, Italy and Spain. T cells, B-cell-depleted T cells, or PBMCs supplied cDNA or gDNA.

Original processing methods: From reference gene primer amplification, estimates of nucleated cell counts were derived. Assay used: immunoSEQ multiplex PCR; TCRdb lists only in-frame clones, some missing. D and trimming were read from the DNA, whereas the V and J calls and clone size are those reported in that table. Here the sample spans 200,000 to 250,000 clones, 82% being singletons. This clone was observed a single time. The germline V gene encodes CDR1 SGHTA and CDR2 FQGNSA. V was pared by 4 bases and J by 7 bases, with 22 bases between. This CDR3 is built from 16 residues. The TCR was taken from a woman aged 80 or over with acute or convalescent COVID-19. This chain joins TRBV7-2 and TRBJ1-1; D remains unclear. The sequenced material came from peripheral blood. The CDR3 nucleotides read TGTGCCAGCAGCTCCTTCGCCACAGTCGGGGATCTTGAAGCTTTCTTT. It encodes CASSSFATVGDLEAFF.